This TCR beta chain was identified in a study of blood T cell repertoires in COVID-19. Across the whole study: The cDNA or gDNA used as material had been derived from T cells, B-cell-depleted T cells, or PBMCs.

Only in-frame clones appear in the TCRdb table, and some are missing; sequencing was by immunoSEQ multiplex PCR. The table records some 180,000 clones, approximately 88% of them present only once. The CDR3 totals 16 residues. Looked up from germline, CDR1 is MGHRA and CDR2 is YSYEKL. V shed 2 bases and J shed 1 base, with 15 bases lying between them. The sample consisted of peripheral blood. This chain links TRBV4-1 with TRBJ2-7, with D tentatively TRBD1 (5 bases). This clonotype originated in a woman aged 40 to 50 with COVID-19, enrolled during active disease. The chain's CDR3 is CASSQTDTISSYEQYF. For the CDR3, the DNA is TGCGCCAGCAGCCAAACGGACACCATATCTTCCTACGAGCAGTACTTC.